These 23 T cell receptor beta chains came from one sample sequenced in a study of shared clonotypes between healthy human individuals (TCRdb year 2020). CD8 naive samples consisted of CD45RO-negative cells that were positively selected for CCR7, yielding a CD45RA+CCR7+ population without TemRA cells. The method behind the library was the immunoSEQ multiplex PCR assay. TCRdb provides this immuneACCESS table in a form limited to in-frame rearrangements. Some clones are lacking; in checked studies, under half of them reflect an unresolved V gene, and why the rest are absent is not known. This sample is represented by some 740,000 clones; around 93% of them were singletons. The ten top clones hold less than 25% of the sample. Material: naive CD8+ T cells sorted from blood. The cell subset or site label for this specimen denotes: CD45RA+CCR7+. Source of these receptors: a man aged 25-45 years in good health.

A note on this clone: The sample has other DNA sequences that encode this CDR3 too. The V call is TRBV13, the J call TRBJ2-7; D not resolved. The CDR3 has 13 amino acids. Between the trimmed V and J ends, which lost 5 bases and 0 bases, there was a span of 8 bases. Germline V gives CDR1 PRHDT, CDR2 FYEKMQ (reference sequence). As DNA, the CDR3 is TGTGCCAGCAGCCTGGGGTCCTCCTACGAGCAGTACTTC. Amino acids: CASSLGSSYEQYF.

J is TRBJ2-1 and V is TRBV7-9, with 7 bases identical to TRBD1. This CDR3 is 17 amino acids long. The junction had 13 bases not matched to a gene; V was cut back by 4 bases and J by 4 bases. Germline assignment: CDR1 SEHNR and CDR2 FQNEAQ (reference sequence). CDR3 residues: CASSSPNRGANYNEQFF. For the CDR3, the DNA is TGTGCCAGCAGCTCGCCGAACAGGGGCGCCAATTACAATGAGCAGTTCTTC.

The chain recombines TRBV13 with TRBJ2-7; weak D call: TRBD1 (5 bases). CDR3 length: 15 amino acids. V shed 5 bases and J shed 4 bases, with 18 bases lying between them. Germline CDR1 is PRHDT and CDR2 is FYEKMQ (reference sequence). CDR3 sequence reads: CASSLPGGAPYEQYF. The CDR3 nucleotides are TGTGCCAGCAGCCTGCCCGGTGGGGCCCCTTACGAGCAGTACTTC.

V gene TRBV7-6 combines with J gene TRBJ2-5; possible D gene TRBD2, 7 bases. With 0 bases removed from V and 6 bases from J, the gap between germline ends came to 14 bases. Germline-derived CDR1 and CDR2 are SGHVS and FNYEAQ. CDR3 length equals 15 residues. The CDR3 DNA reads TGTGCCAGCAGCTTAGCTCAGGGGCGGGAGAAGACCCAGTACTTC. It codes for CASSLAQGREKTQYF.

This chain links TRBV6-5 with TRBJ2-7, with a weak D call TRBD2 (6 bases). CDR1 is MNHEY, CDR2 SVGAGI, per germline. The length of the CDR3 is 13 residues. V lost 5 bases and J lost 1, with 9 bases in between. The DNA for the CDR3 is TGTGCCAGCAGTCCCCTAGCGTCCTACGAGCAGTACTTC. Translated, it gives CASSPLASYEQYF.

The V gene is TRBV7-9, the J gene TRBJ2-2, with D possibly TRBD2 on 6 matching bases. Germline CDR1 SEHNR, CDR2 FQNEAQ (reference sequence). The V and J ends lost 5 bases and 1 base respectively, with 11 bases between them. CDR3 length: 15 residues. The DNA of the CDR3 is TGTGCCAGCAGCATCCGGGACTTGAACACCGGGGAGCTGTTTTTT. This gives the protein CASSIRDLNTGELFF.

The J gene is TRBJ1-3, the V gene TRBV30; 8 bases align to TRBD1. This CDR3 is 16 amino acids long. Germline loops: CDR1 GTSNPN, CDR2 SVGIG (reference sequence). Trimming took 3 bases from V and 5 from J; bases not matched to a gene: 12. The CDR3 bases are TGTGCCTGGAGGATACCGGGACAGGCCACCCGAAACACCATATATTTT. This sequence encodes CAWRIPGQATRNTIYF.

J is TRBJ2-7 and V is TRBV28; 11 bases match TRBD2. This CDR3 contains 15 residues. Germline V gene data show CDR1 as MDHEN and CDR2 as SYDVKM. V shed 4 bases, J shed 2 bases, and the junction held 4 bases outside the gene matches. The CDR3 loop reads CASSSVAGGTYEQYF. CDR3 coding DNA: TGTGCCAGCAGTTCAGTAGCGGGAGGGACCTACGAGCAGTACTTC.

The chain is built from TRBV15 and TRBJ2-2, with TRBD2 identical over 13 bases. The V segment lost 11 bases and the J segment 2 bases; nucleotides outside the gene matches: 8. Germline CDR1 reads LNHNV; CDR2 reads YYDKDF (reference sequence). This CDR3 contains 16 residues. The DNA of the CDR3 is TGTGCCTCGTCCGGGACTAGCGGGGTTAACACCGGGGAGCTGTTTTTT. It is translated as CASSGTSGVNTGELFF.

Turning to this clone: A read error is possible here, since a much larger clone lies one base away. The J gene is TRBJ1-2, the V gene TRBV10-2; unclear D gene. V lost 2 bases and J 1 base, leaving 8 bases between the germline ends. There are 14 residues in the CDR3. CDR1 is WSHSY, CDR2 SAAADI, per germline. The DNA for the CDR3 is TGCGCCAGCAGTGAGGACGGAGTTAACTATGGCTACACCTTC. This gives the protein CASSEDGVNYGYTF.

The chain recombines TRBV28 with TRBJ2-2, with 7 bases lining up with TRBD1. With V trimmed by 5 bases and J by 7 bases, 10 bases remained unmatched. CDR1 is MDHEN and CDR2 is SYDVKM in the germline V gene. The CDR3 consists of 15 residues. The CDR3 loop reads CASSAGTATVGELFF. DNA for the CDR3: TGTGCCAGCAGTGCCGGGACAGCGACGGTCGGGGAGCTGTTTTTT.

J is TRBJ2-6 and V is TRBV11-2; D not resolved. Trimming took 0 bases from V and 1 from J, leaving 16 bases between them. The CDR3 runs to 19 residues. Germline-derived CDR1 and CDR2 are SGHAT and FQNNGV. The CDR3 spells CASSLDHLGLQSGANVLTF. In DNA, the CDR3 is TGTGCCAGCAGCTTAGATCATCTTGGTCTCCAATCTGGGGCCAACGTCCTGACTTTC.

V usage is TRBV28 and J usage is TRBJ2-7; D ambiguous. The CDR3 has 13 residues. Germline CDR1 MDHEN, CDR2 SYDVKM. Between the trimmed V and J ends, which lost 2 bases and 5 bases, there was a span of 10 bases. The DNA of the CDR3 is TGTGCCAGCAGTTTAGCCCTGGGGAACGAGCAGTACTTC. This sequence encodes CASSLALGNEQYF.

The V call is TRBV6-5, the J call TRBJ1-1; D unresolved. Trimming pared 2 bases from V and 1 base from J, leaving 8 bases between. The CDR3 spans 14 residues. CDR1 is MNHEY, CDR2 SVGAGI, per germline. CDR3 sequence (DNA): TGTGCCAGCAGTTACGGTGCCACGAACACTGAAGCTTTCTTT. It is translated as CASSYGATNTEAFF.

V usage is TRBV5-4 and J usage is TRBJ2-3; TRBD1 aligns across 9 bases. Losses at the gene ends were 0 bases for V and 2 bases for J; bases not matched to a gene: 4. CDR1 and CDR2 (germline): SGHNT, YYREEE (reference sequence). The CDR3 spans 16 residues. CDR3 coding DNA: TGTGCCAGCAGCTTGGGACAGGGGGACTACACAGATACGCAGTATTTT. Encoded protein: CASSLGQGDYTDTQYF. Based on the CDR3 plus reference TRBV5-4 and TRBJ2-3, the full variable domain is ETGVTQSPTHLIKTRGQQVTLRCSSQSGHNTVSWYQQALGQGPQFIFQYYREEENGRGNFPPRFSGLQFPNYSSELNVNALELDDSALYLCASSLGQGDYTDTQYFGPGTRLTVL.

This sequence joins TRBV6-1 and TRBJ2-1; the match to TRBD2 covers 9 bases. The CDR3 has 17 amino acids. Losses at the gene ends were 3 bases for V and 3 bases for J; bases not matched to a gene: 9. Per germline, CDR1 MNHNS and CDR2 SASEGT. The CDR3: CASSDSVAGAIYNEQFF. In DNA form, the CDR3 reads TGTGCCAGCAGTGATTCCGTAGCGGGAGCAATCTACAATGAGCAGTTCTTC.

The genes are TRBV28 and TRBJ2-1, with D unresolved. V was cut by 3 bases and J by 7 bases, with 10 bases left in between. Germline CDR1 MDHEN, CDR2 SYDVKM. The CDR3 spans 13 residues. The CDR3 coding sequence is TGTGCCAGCAGTTTTGGGGAATTGAATGAGCAGTTCTTC. Residues: CASSFGELNEQFF.

The chain combines TRBV7-9 with TRBJ1-2; maybe TRBD1 (5 bases). Trimming pared 3 bases from V and 4 bases from J, leaving 9 bases between. From germline, CDR1 is SEHNR and CDR2 FQNEAQ (reference sequence). The CDR3 runs 13 residues. CDR3 amino acids: CASSFQGPYGYTF. The CDR3, as DNA: TGTGCCAGCAGCTTTCAGGGACCCTATGGCTACACCTTC.

The V and J genes are TRBV6-4 and TRBJ1-2; TRBD1 aligns across 7 bases. CDR3 length: 14 amino acids. Per germline, CDR1 MRHNA and CDR2 SNTAGT. V shed 5 bases and J 8 bases; nucleotides not matched to a gene: 11. The CDR3 bases are TGTGCCAGCAGTAGACAGGGTCCTGATGACGGCTACACCTTC. As protein: CASSRQGPDDGYTF.

This clone showed up just once. This chain joins TRBV27 and TRBJ2-3; D may match TRBD1 or TRBD2 (5 bases each). The CDR3 spans 16 residues. Trimming took off 5 bases at V and 0 bases at J, with 15 bases between the two ends. Looked up from germline, CDR1 is MNHEY and CDR2 is SMNVEV (reference sequence). CDR3: CASSPGTETSTDTQYF. In nucleotides, the CDR3 is TGTGCCAGCAGTCCCGGGACGGAAACTAGCACAGATACGCAGTATTTT.

The chain has TRBV7-9 and TRBJ1-1; no definite D call. The germline V gene has CDR1 SEHNR and CDR2 FQNEAQ (reference sequence). This CDR3 spans 15 amino acids. V was cut by 4 bases and J by 0 bases, with 12 bases left in between. DNA for the CDR3: TGTGCCAGCAGCTCCCCTGTGAGCATGAACACTGAAGCTTTCTTT. It is translated as CASSSPVSMNTEAFF.

This clone was seen a single time. The chain is built from TRBV9 and TRBJ2-1, with D unresolved. Germline CDR1 reads SGDLS; CDR2 reads YYNGEE. The CDR3 loop spans 17 amino acids. With 6 bases removed from V and 0 bases from J, the gap between germline ends came to 19 bases. CDR3 residues: CASNDNPRGSSYNEQFF. CDR3 in DNA: TGTGCCAGCAATGACAACCCGCGAGGCAGCTCCTACAATGAGCAGTTCTTC.

The rearrangement links TRBV9 to TRBJ2-7; D possibly corresponds to TRBD2 (5 bases). The CDR3 runs 12 residues. Per germline, CDR1 SGDLS and CDR2 YYNGEE. Between the trimmed V and J ends, which lost 4 bases and 7 bases, there was a span of 12 bases. As DNA, the CDR3 is TGTGCCAGCAGCCCGCCTTCGGGGGAGCAGTACTTC. Translation: CASSPPSGEQYF.